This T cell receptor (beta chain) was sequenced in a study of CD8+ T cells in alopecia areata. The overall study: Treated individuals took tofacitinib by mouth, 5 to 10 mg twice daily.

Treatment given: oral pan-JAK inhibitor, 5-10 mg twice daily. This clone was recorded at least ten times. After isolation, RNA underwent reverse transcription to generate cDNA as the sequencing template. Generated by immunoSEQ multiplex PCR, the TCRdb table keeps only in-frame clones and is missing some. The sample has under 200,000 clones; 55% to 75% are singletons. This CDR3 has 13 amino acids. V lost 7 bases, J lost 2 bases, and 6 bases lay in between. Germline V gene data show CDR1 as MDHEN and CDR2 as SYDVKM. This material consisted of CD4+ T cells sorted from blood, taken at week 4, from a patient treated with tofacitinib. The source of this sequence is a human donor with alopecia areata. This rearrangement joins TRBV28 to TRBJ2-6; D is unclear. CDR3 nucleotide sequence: TGTGCCAGCACATGGACTGGGGCCAACGTCCTGACTTTC. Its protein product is CASTWTGANVLTF.